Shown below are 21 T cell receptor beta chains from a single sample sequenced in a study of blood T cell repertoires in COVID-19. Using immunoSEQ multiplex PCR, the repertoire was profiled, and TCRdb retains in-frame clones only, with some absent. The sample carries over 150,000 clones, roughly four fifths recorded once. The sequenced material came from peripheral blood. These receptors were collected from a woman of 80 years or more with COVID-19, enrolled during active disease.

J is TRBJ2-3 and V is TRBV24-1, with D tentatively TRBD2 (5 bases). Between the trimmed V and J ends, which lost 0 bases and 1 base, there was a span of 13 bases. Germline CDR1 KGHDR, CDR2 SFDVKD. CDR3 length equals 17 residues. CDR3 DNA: TGTGCCACCAGTGATTTGCGTGTAATGAGGGGCACAGATACGCAGTATTTT. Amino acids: CATSDLRVMRGTDTQYF.

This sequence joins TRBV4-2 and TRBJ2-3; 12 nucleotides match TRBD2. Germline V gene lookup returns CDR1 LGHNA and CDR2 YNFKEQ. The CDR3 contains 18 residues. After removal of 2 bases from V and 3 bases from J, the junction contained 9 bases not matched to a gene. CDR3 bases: TGTGCCAGCAGCCAACTAAACCTAGCGGGGGGGCCAACAGATACGCAGTATTTT. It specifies CASSQLNLAGGPTDTQYF.

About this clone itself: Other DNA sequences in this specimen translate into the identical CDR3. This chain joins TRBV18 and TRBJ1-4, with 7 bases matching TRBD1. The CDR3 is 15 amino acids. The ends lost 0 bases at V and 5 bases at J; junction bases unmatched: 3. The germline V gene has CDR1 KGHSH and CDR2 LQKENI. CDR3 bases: TGTGCCAGCTCACCACCGGGACAGAGAAATGAAAAACTGTTTTTT. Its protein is CASSPPGQRNEKLFF.

The CDR3 DNA sequence: TGTGCCAGCAGCTTAGTTTTAGCGGGGGGATCAGGTTGGGATACGCAGTATTTT. Amino acid sequence: CASSLVLAGGSGWDTQYF. The chain uses TRBV7-8 and TRBJ2-3, with 10 bases fitting TRBD2. CDR1 and CDR2 (germline): SGHVS, FQNEAQ. Unmatched junction bases numbered 13, after V lost 1 base and J lost 6 bases. This CDR3 region has 18 residues.

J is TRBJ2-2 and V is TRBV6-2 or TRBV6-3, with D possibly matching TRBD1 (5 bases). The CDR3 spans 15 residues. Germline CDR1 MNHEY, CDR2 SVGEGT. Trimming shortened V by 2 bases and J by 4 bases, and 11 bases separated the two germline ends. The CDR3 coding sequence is TGTGCCAGCAGTTACCAGGGATTGGCCACCGGGGAGCTGTTTTTT. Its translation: CASSYQGLATGELFF.

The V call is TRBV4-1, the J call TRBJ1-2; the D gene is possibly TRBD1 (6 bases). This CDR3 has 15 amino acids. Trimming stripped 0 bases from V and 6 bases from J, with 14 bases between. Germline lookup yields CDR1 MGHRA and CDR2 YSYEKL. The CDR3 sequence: CASSQESGGGHGYTF. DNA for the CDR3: TGCGCCAGCAGCCAAGAAAGCGGGGGCGGGCATGGCTACACCTTC.

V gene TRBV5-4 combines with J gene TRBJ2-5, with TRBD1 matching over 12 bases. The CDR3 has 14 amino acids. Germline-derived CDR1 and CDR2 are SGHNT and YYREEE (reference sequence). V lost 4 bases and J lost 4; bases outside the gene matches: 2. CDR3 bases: TGTGCCAGCAGCCTGGGACAGGGGGCAGAGACCCAGTACTTC. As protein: CASSLGQGAETQYF.

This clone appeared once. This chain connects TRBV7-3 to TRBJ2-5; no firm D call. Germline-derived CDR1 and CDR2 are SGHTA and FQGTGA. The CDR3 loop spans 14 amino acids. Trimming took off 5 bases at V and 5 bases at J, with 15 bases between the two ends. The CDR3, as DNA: TGTGCCAGCAGCCCCCGACACAAAGACGAGACCCAGTACTTC. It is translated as CASSPRHKDETQYF.

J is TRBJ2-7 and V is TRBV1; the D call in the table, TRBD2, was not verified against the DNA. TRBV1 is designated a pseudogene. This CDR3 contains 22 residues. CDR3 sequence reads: CTSSQVRGTSGPNSPSSYEQYF. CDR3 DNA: TGCACCAGCAGCCAAGTCAGGGGGACTAGCGGACCTAACAGCCCCTCCTCCTACGAGCAGTACTTC.

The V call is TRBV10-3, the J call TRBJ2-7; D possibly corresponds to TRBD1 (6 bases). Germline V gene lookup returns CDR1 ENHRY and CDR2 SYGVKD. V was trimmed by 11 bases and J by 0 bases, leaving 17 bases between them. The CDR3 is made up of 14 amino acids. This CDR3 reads CAAGRDTSSYEQYF. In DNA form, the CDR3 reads TGTGCCGCTGGCAGGGACACTAGCTCCTACGAGCAGTACTTC.

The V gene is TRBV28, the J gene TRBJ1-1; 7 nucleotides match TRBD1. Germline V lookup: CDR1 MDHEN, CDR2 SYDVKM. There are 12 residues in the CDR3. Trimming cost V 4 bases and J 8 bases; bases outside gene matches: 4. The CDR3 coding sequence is TGTGCCAGCAGTTCCCAGACAGGGGAAGCTTTCTTT. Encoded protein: CASSSQTGEAFF.

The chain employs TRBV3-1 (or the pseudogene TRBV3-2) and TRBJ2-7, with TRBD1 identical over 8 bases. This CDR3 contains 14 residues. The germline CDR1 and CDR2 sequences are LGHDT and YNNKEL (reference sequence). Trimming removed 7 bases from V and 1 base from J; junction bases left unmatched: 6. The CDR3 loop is CASTFGQGSYEQYF. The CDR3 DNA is TGTGCCAGCACCTTTGGACAGGGATCCTACGAGCAGTACTTC.

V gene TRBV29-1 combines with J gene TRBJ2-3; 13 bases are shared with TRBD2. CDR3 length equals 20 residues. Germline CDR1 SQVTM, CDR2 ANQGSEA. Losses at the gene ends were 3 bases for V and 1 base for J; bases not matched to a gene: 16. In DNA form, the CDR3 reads TGCAGCGTTGAGATTTGGACTAGCGGGAGATTCGACGGGGGCACAGATACGCAGTATTTT. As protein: CSVEIWTSGRFDGGTDTQYF.

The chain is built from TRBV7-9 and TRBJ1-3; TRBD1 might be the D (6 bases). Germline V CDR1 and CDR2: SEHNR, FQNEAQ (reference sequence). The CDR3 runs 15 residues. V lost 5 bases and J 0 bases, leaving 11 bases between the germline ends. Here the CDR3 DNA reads TGTGCCAGCAGCCCAGACAGGACCTCTGGAAACACCATATATTTT. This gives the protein CASSPDRTSGNTIYF. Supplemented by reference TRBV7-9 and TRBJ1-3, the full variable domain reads DTGVSQNPRHKITKRGQNVTFRCDPISEHNRLYWYRQTLGQGPEFLTYFQNEAQLEKSRLLSDRFSAERPKGSFSTLEIQRTEQGDSAMYLCASSPDRTSGNTIYFGEGSWLTVV.

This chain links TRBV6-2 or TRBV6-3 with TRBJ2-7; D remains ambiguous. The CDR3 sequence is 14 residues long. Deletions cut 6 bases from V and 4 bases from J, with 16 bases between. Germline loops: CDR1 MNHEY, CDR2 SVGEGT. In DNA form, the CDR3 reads TGTGCCAGCAGCCCCATAGTTGTTGAGTACGAGCAGTACTTC. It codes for CASSPIVVEYEQYF.

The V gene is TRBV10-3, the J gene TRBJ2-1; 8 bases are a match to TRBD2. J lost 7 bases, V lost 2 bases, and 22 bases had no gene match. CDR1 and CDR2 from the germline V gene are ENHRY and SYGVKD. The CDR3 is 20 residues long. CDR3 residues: CAISEMIGVVGDRGGNEQFF. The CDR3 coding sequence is TGTGCCATCAGTGAGATGATAGGAGTAGTCGGAGATCGGGGGGGGAATGAGCAGTTCTTC.

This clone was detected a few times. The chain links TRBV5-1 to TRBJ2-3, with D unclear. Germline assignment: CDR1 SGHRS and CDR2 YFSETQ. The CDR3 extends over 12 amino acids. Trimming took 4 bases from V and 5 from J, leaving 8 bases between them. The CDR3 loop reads CASSPFRDTQYF. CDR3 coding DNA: TGCGCCAGCAGCCCTTTTAGAGATACGCAGTATTTT.

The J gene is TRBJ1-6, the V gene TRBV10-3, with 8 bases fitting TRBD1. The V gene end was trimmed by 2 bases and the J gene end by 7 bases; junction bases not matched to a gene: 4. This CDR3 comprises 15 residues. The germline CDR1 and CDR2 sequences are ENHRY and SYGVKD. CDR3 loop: CAISEDPGGNSPLHF. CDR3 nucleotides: TGTGCCATCAGTGAGGACCCAGGGGGCAATTCACCCCTCCACTTT.

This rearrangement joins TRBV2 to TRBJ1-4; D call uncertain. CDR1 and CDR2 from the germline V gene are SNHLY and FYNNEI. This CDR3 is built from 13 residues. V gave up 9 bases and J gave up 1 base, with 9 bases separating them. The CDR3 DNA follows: TGTGCCAGAAGACGGGGAACTAATGAAAAACTGTTTTTT. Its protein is CARRRGTNEKLFF. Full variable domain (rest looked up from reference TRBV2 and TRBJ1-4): EPEVTQTPSHQVTQMGQEVILRCVPISNHLYFYWYRQILGQKVEFLVSFYNNEISEKSEIFDDQFSVERPDGSNFTLKIRSTKLEDSAMYFCARRRGTNEKLFFGSGTQLSVL.

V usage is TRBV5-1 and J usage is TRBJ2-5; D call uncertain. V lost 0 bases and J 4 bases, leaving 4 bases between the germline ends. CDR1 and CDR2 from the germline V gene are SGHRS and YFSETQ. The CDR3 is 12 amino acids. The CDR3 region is CASSLVRETQYF. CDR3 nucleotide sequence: TGCGCCAGCAGCTTGGTCAGAGAGACCCAGTACTTC.

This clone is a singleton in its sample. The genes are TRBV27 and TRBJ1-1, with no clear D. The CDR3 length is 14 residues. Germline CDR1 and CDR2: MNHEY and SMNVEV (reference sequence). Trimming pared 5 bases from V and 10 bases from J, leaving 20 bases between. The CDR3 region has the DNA TGTGCCAGCAGTCCCCAGCCGGGGTACGGTGCAGCTTTCTTT. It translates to CASSPQPGYGAAFF.